This T cell receptor (beta chain) was sequenced for a study of cytomegalovirus exposure and HLA in healthy donors. The PCR made use of 60 Vbeta and 13 Jbeta primers. Assay used: immunoSEQ multiplex PCR; TCRdb lists only in-frame clones, some missing. The sample's table shows 180,000 or so clones. CDR1 SGHTA and CDR2 FQGTGA come from the germline V gene. Trimming at V came to 4 bases and at J to 2 bases, leaving 4 bases not matched to a gene. The CDR3 loop spans 14 amino acids. Sequencing input: PBMCs. The chain couples TRBV7-3 to TRBJ1-2; 7 positions agree with TRBD1. The receptor's source is a boy aged 5-17 years in good health and CMV-seronegative. This chain's CDR3 is CASSYLQGNYGYTF. In DNA, the CDR3 is TGTGCCAGCAGCTACCTACAGGGGAACTATGGCTACACCTTC.